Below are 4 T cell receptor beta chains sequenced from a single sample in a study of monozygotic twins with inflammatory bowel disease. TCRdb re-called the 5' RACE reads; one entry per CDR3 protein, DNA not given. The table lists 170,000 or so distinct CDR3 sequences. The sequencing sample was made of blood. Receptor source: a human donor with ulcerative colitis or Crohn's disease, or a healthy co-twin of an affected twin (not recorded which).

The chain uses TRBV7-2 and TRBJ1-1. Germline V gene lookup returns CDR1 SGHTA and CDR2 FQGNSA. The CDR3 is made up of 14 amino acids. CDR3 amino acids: CASSQGPYSDEAFF. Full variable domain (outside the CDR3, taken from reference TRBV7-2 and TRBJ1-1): GAGVSQSPSNKVTEKGKDVELRCDPISGHTALYWYRQSLGQGLEFLIYFQGNSAPDKSGLPSDRFSAERTGGSVSTLTIQRTQQEDSAVYLCASSQGPYSDEAFFGQGTRLTVV.

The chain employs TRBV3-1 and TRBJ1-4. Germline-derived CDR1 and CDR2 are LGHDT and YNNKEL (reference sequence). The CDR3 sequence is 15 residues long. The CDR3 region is CASSQEVTSPEKLFF.

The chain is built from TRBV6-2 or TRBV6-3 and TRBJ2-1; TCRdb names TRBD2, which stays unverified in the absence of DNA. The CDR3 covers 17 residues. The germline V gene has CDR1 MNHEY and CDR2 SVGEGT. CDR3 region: CASSYSREVSSYNEQFF.

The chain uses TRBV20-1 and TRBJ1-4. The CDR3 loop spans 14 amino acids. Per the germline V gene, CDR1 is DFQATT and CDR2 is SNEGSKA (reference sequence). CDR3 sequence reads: CSAQIGATNEKLFF.